These 17 T cell receptor beta chains share one sample of origin, sequenced in a study of human T cells and chemical hapten exposure. From the RACE reads, TCRdb called clonotypes with MiXCR, one entry per CDR3 protein. The sample has 300,000 to 450,000 distinct CDR3 sequences, approximately 5% seen once. The time point was: pre-sensitization, week 0. Specified treatment: therapeutic diphenylcyclopropenone sensitization with weekly scalp DPC. The material sequenced was whole blood, taken in connection with sensitization to the hapten diphenylcyclopropenone (DPC). The receptors were gathered from a woman in her late teens or twenties with alopecia areata. Some clones in this sample may be carry-over from other donors' samples.

This clonotype was seen at least ten times. This rearrangement joins TRBV11-2 to TRBJ1-2, with D possibly being TRBD1 (5 bases). Per the germline V gene, CDR1 is SGHAT and CDR2 is FQNNGV. This CDR3 is built from 14 residues. V gave up 3 bases and J gave up 0 bases, with 8 bases separating them. Here the CDR3 DNA reads TGTGCCAGCAGCTTTCAACAGGCTAACTATGGCTACACCTTC. Translated: CASSFQQANYGYTF.

This clonotype came up many times. J is TRBJ1-5 and V is TRBV27; D is undetermined. V was cut by 6 bases and J by 5 bases, with 11 bases left in between. In germline, CDR1 is MNHEY, CDR2 SMNVEV (reference sequence). The CDR3 runs to 13 residues. The CDR3 spells CASSLGGYQPQHF. CDR3 in DNA: TGTGCCAGCAGCTTGGGAGGATATCAGCCCCAGCATTTT.

This clonotype appeared a few times. V and J are TRBV20-1 and TRBJ1-5; TRBD1 is a possible D gene (5 bases). Looked up from germline, CDR1 is DFQATT and CDR2 is SNEGSKA (reference sequence). The CDR3 length is 15 residues. V was trimmed by 3 bases and J by 2 bases, leaving 14 bases between them. The CDR3 sequence is CSASPDIWGNQPQHF. CDR3 nucleotides: TGCAGTGCTAGCCCGGACATATGGGGCAATCAGCCCCAGCATTTT.

The chain joins TRBV12-3 or TRBV12-4 to TRBJ1-4; 10 bases map to TRBD1. CDR3 length: 13 residues. V gave up 8 bases and J gave up 4 bases; unmatched junction bases: 1. The DNA for the CDR3 is TGTGCCAGCCGGGACAGGGGTAATGAAAAACTGTTTTTT. Translated, it gives CASRDRGNEKLFF.

This clonotype was seen a few times. The CDR3 sequence: CASSSKTNTEAFF. CDR3 bases: TGTGCCAGCAGTTCTAAAACGAACACTGAAGCTTTCTTT. The chain uses TRBV7-9 and TRBJ1-1; no clear D gene. The V and J ends lost 6 bases and 1 base respectively, with 9 bases between them. This CDR3 has 13 residues. CDR1 is SEHNR, CDR2 FQNEAQ, per germline (reference sequence).

This clonotype has just a few counts. V is TRBV7-2 and J is TRBJ2-5; TRBD1 agrees at 9 bases. This CDR3 comprises 14 residues. The germline V gene has CDR1 SGHTA and CDR2 FQGNSA. V lost 4 bases to trimming and J lost 4 bases; unmatched junction nucleotides: 4. This CDR3 is CASSSRTGVETQYF. CDR3 in DNA: TGTGCCAGCAGCTCCAGGACAGGGGTAGAGACCCAGTACTTC.

This clonotype has at least ten counts. This chain links TRBV6-5 with TRBJ2-5, with D maybe TRBD2 (6 bases). Trimming left V 0 bases short and J 5 bases short, with 10 bases between. From germline, CDR1 is MNHEY and CDR2 SVGAGI. The CDR3 has 14 amino acids. CDR3 coding DNA: TGTGCCAGCAGTTACTCCGGCAGCGGGGAGACCCAGTACTTC. Its translation is CASSYSGSGETQYF.

This clonotype was counted a few times. This chain joins TRBV27 and TRBJ1-1, with D possibly TRBD1 on 5 matching bases. Trimming cost V 5 bases and J 4 bases, with 20 bases left between them. Germline loops: CDR1 MNHEY, CDR2 SMNVEV (reference sequence). The length of the CDR3 is 16 residues. CDR3 coding DNA: TGTGCCAGCAGTCCCCCAGGAAACCAGGGAGGCACTGAAGCTTTCTTT. Amino acid sequence: CASSPPGNQGGTEAFF.

The sample holds many counts of this clonotype. The gene calls are TRBV5-4 and TRBJ1-2; 7 bases line up with TRBD1. The V gene end was trimmed by 1 base and the J gene end by 3 bases; junction bases not matched to a gene: 3. This CDR3 region has 14 residues. The germline V gene has CDR1 SGHNT and CDR2 YYREEE (reference sequence). CDR3 sequence reads: CASSLMGTDYGYTF. CDR3 sequence (DNA): TGTGCCAGCAGCTTGATGGGGACAGACTATGGCTACACCTTC.

This clonotype was counted many times. The chain uses TRBV7-6 and TRBJ1-4; no definite D call. Germline assignment: CDR1 SGHVS and CDR2 FNYEAQ. The CDR3 is made up of 14 amino acids. The ends were cut back, 3 bases at V and 8 bases at J, with 13 bases in the middle. The CDR3 DNA sequence: TGTGCCAGCAGCTTGGAGGAGGTGGGCGAAAAACTGTTTTTT. Translated: CASSLEEVGEKLFF.

This clonotype was found many times. The chain carries TRBV5-1 and TRBJ1-2; weak D call: TRBD1 (6 bases). The CDR3 length is 12 residues. V dropped 6 bases and J dropped 3 bases, with 9 bases sitting between them. Germline V lookup: CDR1 SGHRS, CDR2 YFSETQ. This CDR3 is CASKEGDYGYTF. DNA of the CDR3: TGCGCCAGCAAAGAGGGGGACTATGGCTACACCTTC.

The chain couples TRBV9 to TRBJ2-1; D remains unclear. Trimming removed 3 bases from V and 6 bases from J, with 7 bases in between. CDR3 length equals 12 residues. Per germline, CDR1 SGDLS and CDR2 YYNGEE. This chain's CDR3 is CASSAVVNEQFF. The CDR3 nucleotides read TGTGCCAGCAGCGCAGTGGTCAATGAGCAGTTCTTC. Full variable domain (outside the CDR3, taken from reference TRBV9 and TRBJ2-1): DSGVTQTPKHLITATGQRVTLRCSPRSGDLSVYWYQQSLDQGLQFLIQYYNGEERAKGNILERFSAQQFPDLHSELNLSSLELGDSALYFCASSAVVNEQFFGPGTRLTVL.

This clonotype was counted only a few times. V usage is TRBV20-1 and J usage is TRBJ1-2, with 11 bases fitting TRBD1. Trimming removed 6 bases from V and 8 bases from J; junction bases left unmatched: 11. Germline V CDR1 and CDR2: DFQATT, SNEGSKA (reference sequence). The CDR3 extends over 14 amino acids. The CDR3 sequence is CSAQLGQGATGYTF. The DNA for the CDR3 is TGCAGTGCCCAACTCGGACAGGGGGCGACGGGCTACACCTTC.

This clonotype occurred a few times. The chain carries TRBV16 and TRBJ2-3, with 7 bases identical to TRBD2. The length of the CDR3 is 15 residues. In germline, CDR1 is KGHSY, CDR2 FQNENV. Trimming took 0 bases from V and 2 from J; bases not matched to a gene: 2. DNA for the CDR3: TGTGCCAGCAGCCAATCCGGGGGGAACACAGATACGCAGTATTTT. The encoded protein is CASSQSGGNTDTQYF.

The sample holds many counts of this clonotype. CDR3 residues: CASSVGGRAATDTQYF. The CDR3 DNA is TGTGCCAGCAGCGTAGGGGGGAGAGCAGCCACAGATACGCAGTATTTT. This sequence joins TRBV9 and TRBJ2-3, with D perhaps given as TRBD1 or TRBD2 (5 bases each). The germline CDR1 and CDR2 sequences are SGDLS and YYNGEE. The CDR3 spans 16 residues. V gave up 0 bases and J gave up 2 bases, with 13 bases separating them.

The sample holds many counts of this clonotype. The rearrangement uses TRBV28 and TRBJ2-6; D is ambiguous. Per germline, CDR1 MDHEN and CDR2 SYDVKM. Trimming left V 8 bases short and J 0 bases short, with 11 bases between. The CDR3 has 15 amino acids. The CDR3 DNA reads TGTGCCAGCCTGGGGTTCCACTCTGGGGCCAACGTCCTGACTTTC. It codes for CASLGFHSGANVLTF.

This clonotype was seen repeatedly, ten times or more. The rearrangement joins TRBV25-1 to TRBJ1-4; D is uncertain. This CDR3 spans 14 amino acids. Deletions cut 7 bases from V and 3 bases from J, with 12 bases between. Germline CDR1 reads MGHDK; CDR2 reads SYGVNS. Here the CDR3 DNA reads TGTGCCAGCACTTACCCAGGAGCTAATGAAAAACTGTTTTTT. It translates to CASTYPGANEKLFF. Complete variable domain (other parts from reference TRBV25-1 and TRBJ1-4): EADIYQTPRYLVIGTGKKITLECSQTMGHDKMYWYQQDPGMELHLIHYSYGVNSTEKGDLSSESTVSRIRTEHFPLTLESARPSHTSQYLCASTYPGANEKLFFGSGTQLSVL.